Listed below are T cell receptor beta chains from one sample, sequenced in a study of shared clonotypes between healthy human individuals. Sequenced by immunoSEQ multiplex PCR; TCRdb stores in-frame clones only, minus some. The sample has 700,000 or so clones; roughly 70% are singletons. The material sequenced was memory CD4+ T cells sorted from blood. The receptors shown here come from a woman aged 25-40 years in good health. CDR3s include the opening cysteine and the closing phenylalanine or tryptophan. Each record gives: J gene, clone size, V gene, D gene, CDR3 protein, CDR3 DNA. D genes are given only for firm matches. Rows may omit the clone size; those that give it use once, few, many or a size class.

TRBJ2-2 | - | TRBV5-4 | TRBD1 | CASSTDRGNTGELFF | TGTGCCAGCAGTACTGACAGGGGGAACACCGGGGAGCTGTTTTTT
TRBJ2-1 | - | TRBV27 | TRBD2 | CASSSQTSGSLNEQFF | TGTGCCAGCAGTTCCCAGACTAGCGGGAGTTTAAATGAGCAGTTCTTC
TRBJ2-2 | - | TRBV7-2 | - | CASSEGWTSYTGELFF | TGTGCCAGCAGCGAAGGGTGGACTTCTTACACCGGGGAGCTGTTTTTT
TRBJ2-5 | few | TRBV19 | TRBD2 | CASSSGIASGNRETQYF | TGTGCCAGTAGTTCAGGGATCGCGAGCGGGAATAGGGAGACCCAGTACTTC
TRBJ2-2 | many | TRBV21-1 | - | CASSKGQNTGELFF | TGTGCCAGCAGCAAGGGACAGAACACCGGGGAGCTGTTTTTT
TRBJ2-2 | few | TRBV6-4 | - | CASSEANTGELFF | TGTGCCAGCAGTGAGGCGAACACCGGGGAGCTGTTTTTT
TRBJ2-7 | many | TRBV11-2 | - | CASSSYRVHEQYF | TGTGCCAGCAGCTCCTACAGGGTCCACGAGCAGTACTTC
TRBJ1-5 | once | TRBV7-2 | - | CASSKIYSNQPQHF | TGTGCCAGCAGCAAAATTTATAGCAATCAGCCCCAGCATTTT
TRBJ2-1 | once | TRBV5-4 | - | CASSLGGGQVSYNEQFF | TGTGCCAGCAGCTTGGGCGGGGGACAGGTATCCTACAATGAGCAGTTCTTC
TRBJ2-7 | - | TRBV2 | TRBD1 | CASSGTGKFSEQYF | TGTGCCAGCAGTGGGACAGGGAAGTTTTCCGAGCAGTACTTC
TRBJ2-5 | - | TRBV10-1 | - | CASSDGTTKTQYF | TGCGCCAGCAGTGATGGCACAACGAAGACCCAGTACTTC
TRBJ1-5 | - | TRBV6-6 | TRBD1 | CASSRQGDQPQHF | TGTGCCAGCAGCAGACAGGGGGATCAGCCCCAGCATTTT
TRBJ1-3 | - | TRBV28 | - | CASSLLVGGLISGNTIYF | TGTGCCAGCAGTTTATTGGTGGGGGGGTTGATTTCTGGAAACACCATATATTTT
TRBJ1-1 | - | TRBV28 | TRBD1 | CASSRQGARAFF | TGTGCCAGCAGTCGACAGGGGGCAAGGGCTTTCTTT
TRBJ2-3 | - | TRBV16 | - | CASTSWIGLGDTQYF | TGTGCCAGCACCTCATGGATAGGTCTCGGAGATACGCAGTATTTT
TRBJ2-2 | once | TRBV25-1 | TRBD1 | CASSIPGQGDGVTGELFF | TGTGCCAGCAGTATCCCGGGACAGGGGGATGGAGTCACCGGGGAGCTGTTTTTT
TRBJ2-7 | - | TRBV10-2 | - | CASSAGSNEQYF | TGCGCCAGCTCAGCAGGCAGTAACGAGCAGTACTTC
TRBJ1-1 | - | TRBV7-9 | - | CASSLGVHGGGVRAFF | TGTGCCAGCAGCTTAGGAGTGCACGGAGGGGGAGTACGAGCTTTCTTT
TRBJ1-4 | - | TRBV4-1 | TRBD1 | CASSLLSGQGEKLFF | TGCGCCAGCAGCCTTTTAAGTGGACAGGGAGAAAAACTGTTTTTT
TRBJ2-7 | - | TRBV7-2 | - | CASSFYGSYEQYF | TGTGCCAGCAGCTTCTACGGGTCCTACGAGCAGTACTTC
TRBJ1-2 | - | TRBV30 | - | CAWSVSQDYGYTF | TGTGCCTGGAGTGTAAGCCAGGACTATGGCTACACCTTC
TRBJ2-1 | - | TRBV5-1 | TRBD1 | CASSLWTGNNEQFF | TGCGCCAGCAGCCTATGGACAGGGAACAATGAGCAGTTCTTC
TRBJ1-5 | once | TRBV30 | - | CAWSASLINQPQHF | TGTGCCTGGAGCGCTAGTCTGATCAATCAGCCCCAGCATTTT
TRBJ2-7 | many | TRBV11-2 | - | CASSLDRDLNYEQYF | TGTGCCAGCAGCTTAGATCGGGACCTAAACTACGAGCAGTACTTC
TRBJ1-3 | - | TRBV30 | - | CAWSGTGTQKNTIYF | TGTGCCTGGTCTGGTACCGGGACGCAAAAAAACACCATATATTTT
TRBJ2-1 | once | TRBV14 | TRBD1 | CASSQFRGRGSLEQFF | TGTGCCAGCAGCCAATTCAGGGGGCGCGGATCCTTGGAGCAGTTCTTC
TRBJ1-5 | - | TRBV19 | TRBD1 | CASNQNRGPDRNQPQHF | TGTGCCAGTAACCAAAACAGGGGTCCAGATCGCAATCAGCCCCAGCATTTT
TRBJ2-3 | - | TRBV4-1 | TRBD1 | CASSQRGNRDSYTDTQYF | TGCGCCAGCAGCCAACGGGGAAACCGGGACAGCTACACAGATACGCAGTATTTT
TRBJ2-7 | - | TRBV28 | - | CASNVQGFPYEQYF | TGTGCCAGCAACGTACAGGGTTTTCCCTACGAGCAGTACTTC